This entry is about one T cell receptor beta chain. This sample is drawn from a study of blood T cell repertoires in COVID-19. Study summary: PBMCs, B-cell-depleted T cells, or T cells provided the cDNA or gDNA that made up the material.

Original processing notes: For nucleated cells, counts were estimated from reference gene primer amplification. The assay was immunoSEQ multiplex PCR, and TCRdb's table has in-frame clones only and misses some. V and J calls and clone size are those listed in that table; D and trimming were worked out from the DNA. The table shows 230,000 or so clones, with 80% to 85% occurring only once. Individuals aged about 18 to 100 years were recruited from fewer than 25 US areas. V lost 4 bases and J lost 6, with 17 bases in between. The CDR3 length is 15 residues. Germline-derived CDR1 and CDR2 are LGHDT and YNNKEL (reference sequence).

The sample comprised PBMCs or T cells enriched from blood (not recorded which). The chain links TRBV3-1 (or the pseudogene TRBV3-2) to TRBJ2-3, with a tentative D call TRBD2 (5 bases). This TCR was sampled from a man aged 45-65 years who had recovered from COVID-19. CDR3 bases: TGTGCCAGCAGCCTCCGGCTAGCCGATTTGGATACGCAGTATTTT. It encodes CASSLRLADLDTQYF.